This T cell receptor beta chain was captured by sequencing in a study of shared T cell receptors in the human thymus. Sequencing used immunoSEQ multiplex PCR; TCRdb keeps in-frame clones, though not all of them. The sample yields hundreds of thousands of clones, around nine tenths seen once. Trimming removed 2 bases at V and 5 bases at J, with 10 bases between. This CDR3 region has 13 residues. Per germline, CDR1 MGHDK and CDR2 SYGVNS. The data were also submitted as part of a second study, on human thymus T cells. That paper notes: Thymic and blood repertoires appeared to carry a bias in their V and J gene usage.

This rearrangement joins TRBV25-1 to TRBJ2-7; D remains unclear. The receptor's source is a boy under two years old with a congenital heart defect. Sample: thymocytes. Written as DNA, the CDR3 is TGTGCCAGCAGTGAACCCCCCCCCGACGAGCAGTACTTC. It yields the protein CASSEPPPDEQYF.